This section outlines one T cell receptor beta chain sequence together with its context. This sample is drawn from a study of cytomegalovirus exposure and HLA in healthy donors. The CDR3 is 16 residues long. The junction had 6 bases not matched to a gene; V was cut back by 4 bases and J by 2 bases. Germline-derived CDR1 and CDR2 are KGHSH and LQKENI. Vbeta (60) and Jbeta (13) primers were used in the PCR. Using immunoSEQ multiplex PCR, the repertoire was profiled, and TCRdb retains in-frame clones only, with some absent. The table lists around 78,000 clones. This chain uses TRBV18 with TRBJ2-5; 11 bases line up with TRBD2. The specimen sequenced was PBMCs. The receptor was isolated from a man aged 18 to 29 in good health and CMV-seropositive. DNA for the CDR3: TGTGCCAGCTCACGGACGGGACTAGCGGTACAAGAGACCCAGTACTTC. This gives the protein CASSRTGLAVQETQYF.